This entry lists 30 T cell receptor beta chains sequenced from one sample in a study of cytomegalovirus exposure and HLA in healthy donors. The PCR had 60 Vbeta and 13 Jbeta primers. Generated by immunoSEQ multiplex PCR, the TCRdb table keeps only in-frame clones and is missing some. The repertoire holds about 78,000 clones, with over 60% as singletons. The sequenced sample consisted of PBMCs. These receptors originate from a male donor in good health and CMV-seronegative.

The CDR3 region has the DNA TGTGCCAGCAGCAGGACAGAGAACACTGAAGCTTTCTTT. The encoded protein is CASSRTENTEAFF. The chain carries TRBV7-9 and TRBJ1-1; TRBD1 is a possible D gene (6 bases). The CDR3 spans 13 residues. Germline V gene data show CDR1 as SEHNR and CDR2 as FQNEAQ (reference sequence). Trimming took 5 bases from V and 1 from J, leaving 8 bases between them.

This clone was detected only once. This chain links TRBV5-1 with TRBJ2-7, with 7 bases aligning to TRBD2. V shed 1 base and J 3 bases; nucleotides not matched to a gene: 4. This CDR3 spans 14 amino acids. Germline-derived CDR1 and CDR2 are SGHRS and YFSETQ. The CDR3 loop reads CASSLSGGSYEQYF. In DNA form, the CDR3 reads TGCGCCAGCAGCTTGTCTGGCGGGAGCTACGAGCAGTACTTC.

The J gene is TRBJ1-3, the V gene TRBV28; possibly TRBD1 for D (5 bases). This CDR3 region has 13 residues. Germline V gives CDR1 MDHEN, CDR2 SYDVKM. V dropped 5 bases and J dropped 7 bases, with 12 bases sitting between them. The CDR3: CASSGGALNTIYF. The DNA for the CDR3 is TGTGCCAGCAGTGGCGGGGCGCTGAACACCATATATTTT.

This clone has more than one count but fewer than ten. V usage is TRBV30 and J usage is TRBJ2-3, with 7 bases identical to TRBD2. The CDR3 totals 13 residues. Germline V CDR1 and CDR2: GTSNPN, SVGIG (reference sequence). CDR3 amino acids: CAWGGVNTDTQYF. CDR3 sequence (DNA): TGTGCTTGGGGGGGGGTAAACACAGATACGCAGTATTTT.

Comment on this clone: An end of the junction differs from the germline gene, which may be a read error. The genes are TRBV18 and TRBJ1-2; D is ambiguous. The germline CDR1 and CDR2 sequences are KGHSH and LQKENI. The CDR3 is made up of 17 amino acids. CDR3 sequence (DNA): TGTGCCAGCTCACCACCCGATGACTCCCCATTAAACGGTGGCTACCCCTTC. Protein: CASSPPDDSPLNGGYPF.

This clone was observed a few times. One end of the junction does not line up with germline, which may come from a read error. This chain joins TRBV4-1 and TRBJ1-5, with 9 bases that match TRBD1. Per germline, CDR1 MGHRA and CDR2 YSYEKL. The CDR3 is 16 amino acids. The CDR3 sequence: CASSSRTGTGNQPQNF. DNA for the CDR3: TGCGCCAGCAGCTCTCGGACCGGGACAGGGAATCAGCCCCAGAATTTT.

The V gene is TRBV29-1, the J gene TRBJ1-2; 10 nucleotides line up with TRBD1. Germline CDR1 SQVTM, CDR2 ANQGSEA. The junction had 10 bases not matched to a gene; V was cut back by 2 bases and J by 4 bases. This CDR3 spans 16 amino acids. For the CDR3, the DNA is TGCAGCGTTGAAAGGACCTTGACAGGGGGCAGCTATGGCTACACCTTC. Translation: CSVERTLTGGSYGYTF.

The chain couples TRBV6-1 to TRBJ1-3, with D unresolved. CDR3 length: 13 residues. Between the trimmed V and J ends, which lost 10 bases and 4 bases, there was a span of 14 bases. Germline CDR1 MNHNS, CDR2 SASEGT. The DNA for the CDR3 is TGTGCCATCCTCTCGCGTGCCGGAAACACCATATATTTT. Its translation: CAILSRAGNTIYF.

This chain connects TRBV10-3 to TRBJ2-1, with 7 bases fitting TRBD2. Trimming removed 3 bases from V and 8 bases from J; junction bases left unmatched: 4. The germline V gene encodes CDR1 ENHRY and CDR2 SYGVKD. The CDR3 is 13 residues long. The CDR3 DNA sequence: TGTGCCATCAGTGACGGGACTACCTATGAGCAGTTCTTC. This translates into CAISDGTTYEQFF.

This clone appeared a few times. The chain recombines TRBV5-1 with TRBJ2-5; weak D call: TRBD1 (6 bases). Germline V CDR1 and CDR2: SGHRS, YFSETQ. V was trimmed by 4 bases and J by 11 bases, leaving 15 bases between them. This CDR3 contains 12 residues. DNA of the CDR3: TGCGCCAGCAGCATGACAGGCATAGAGCAGTACTTC. This sequence encodes CASSMTGIEQYF.

The chain combines TRBV11-2 with TRBJ2-5, with D hard to call. This CDR3 is built from 13 residues. Germline V gene sequence: CDR1 SGHAT, CDR2 FQNNGV. The germline V and J ends were trimmed by 0 bases and 10 bases, with 12 bases remaining between them. Here the CDR3 reads CASSLEGPSVQYF. CDR3 DNA sequence: TGTGCCAGCAGCTTAGAAGGTCCCAGCGTCCAGTACTTC.

DNA for the CDR3: TGTGCCAGCAGCCCAGGACTAGCGGGGTCTTTCTACGAGCAGTACTTC. This translates into CASSPGLAGSFYEQYF. The chain couples TRBV4-2 to TRBJ2-7; the match to TRBD2 covers 12 bases. Germline V CDR1 and CDR2: LGHNA, YNFKEQ. This CDR3 is 16 amino acids long. Trimming took 4 bases from V and 3 from J; bases not matched to a gene: 7.

This rearrangement joins TRBV6-4 to TRBJ1-1; no reliable D call. This CDR3 has 13 residues. Germline assignment: CDR1 MRHNA and CDR2 SNTAGT. Trimming took off 4 bases at V and 2 bases at J, with 8 bases between the two ends. The CDR3 DNA sequence: TGTGCCAGCAGTGTTGAGGTTAACACTGAAGCTTTCTTT. Its protein product is CASSVEVNTEAFF.

V gene TRBV20-1 combines with J gene TRBJ2-5, with D unresolved. This CDR3 comprises 10 residues. The V gene lost 3 bases and the J gene lost 5 bases, with 4 bases spanning the gap. Germline values: CDR1 DFQATT, CDR2 SNEGSKA (reference sequence). The CDR3: CSARRETQYF. The DNA for the CDR3 is TGCAGTGCTAGGCGGGAGACCCAGTACTTC.

The rearrangement joins TRBV5-1 to TRBJ2-7, with 7 bases identical to TRBD2. The CDR3 length is 15 residues. The V segment lost 0 bases and the J segment 5 bases; nucleotides outside the gene matches: 8. CDR1 is SGHRS and CDR2 is YFSETQ in the germline V gene. The CDR3 sequence: CASSLGRENSHEQYF. The CDR3 DNA reads TGCGCCAGCAGCTTGGGGCGGGAGAATTCCCACGAGCAGTACTTC.

The chain combines TRBV7-8 with TRBJ1-1; D perhaps matches TRBD1 (6 bases). Germline V lookup: CDR1 SGHVS, CDR2 FQNEAQ. The CDR3 contains 13 residues. The V and J ends lost 4 bases and 10 bases respectively, with 16 bases between them. DNA for the CDR3: TGTGCCAGCAGCTCCCGGACAGCCCTGGGAGCTTTCTTT. Residues: CASSSRTALGAFF. Together with reference TRBV7-8 and TRBJ1-1, the CDR3 gives the full variable domain: GAGVSQSPRYKVAKRGQDVALRCDPISGHVSLFWYQQALGQGPEFLTYFQNEAQLDKSGLPSDRFFAERPEGSVSTLKIQRTQQEDSAVYLCASSSRTALGAFFGQGTRLTVV.

This clone was counted between two and nine times. The V gene is TRBV5-4, the J gene TRBJ1-5, with 10 bases lining up with TRBD1. CDR1 SGHNT and CDR2 YYREEE come from the germline V gene (reference sequence). The CDR3 consists of 18 residues. Trimming at V came to 5 bases and at J to 2 bases, leaving 13 bases not matched to a gene. CDR3: CASRPPGQGLMCNQPQHF. The CDR3 DNA reads TGTGCCAGCAGACCCCCGGGACAGGGGCTTATGTGCAATCAGCCCCAGCATTTT.

The V gene is TRBV2, the J gene TRBJ1-2, with 7 bases identical to TRBD1. V trimming: 7 bases; J trimming: 8 bases; junction bases outside the gene matches: 10. This CDR3 is 13 amino acids long. Looked up from germline, CDR1 is SNHLY and CDR2 is FYNNEI. CDR3 DNA sequence: TGTGCCAGCAATCCGCAGGGGGTTCGGGGCTACACCTTC. Translation: CASNPQGVRGYTF.

CDR3 sequence (DNA): TGTGCCAGCAGCTTTCTCTCAGGACAGGACCGACGCATTGCTTTCTTT. The encoded protein is CASSFLSGQDRRIAFF. This rearrangement joins TRBV7-9 to TRBJ1-1, with 7 bases that match TRBD1. V lost 3 bases and J lost 11; bases outside the gene matches: 18. CDR1 and CDR2 (germline): SEHNR, FQNEAQ (reference sequence). CDR3 length equals 16 residues.

The genes are TRBV30 and TRBJ2-5; TRBD2 is a possible D gene (5 bases). The V gene's germline CDR1 is GTSNPN and CDR2 SVGIG (reference sequence). Trimming removed 5 bases at V and 6 bases at J, with 10 bases between. CDR3 length equals 11 residues. Written as DNA, the CDR3 is TGTGCCTGGGTGGGAGTGAAGACCCAGTACTTC. This gives the protein CAWVGVKTQYF. The full variable domain, rest sourced from reference TRBV30 and TRBJ2-5, is SQTIHQWPATLVQPVGSPLSLECTVEGTSNPNLYWYRQAAGRGLQLLFYSVGIGQISSEVPQNLSASRPQDRQFILSSKKLLLSDSGFYLCAWVGVKTQYFGPGTRLLVL.

The chain couples TRBV6-5 to TRBJ2-1; D gene uncertain. Trimming took 6 bases from V and 7 from J, leaving 16 bases between them. This CDR3 contains 14 residues. Germline V CDR1 and CDR2: MNHEY, SVGAGI. CDR3 bases: TGTGCCAGCAGACGTGCTTCCGGTCAAAATGAGCAGTTCTTC. It is translated as CASRRASGQNEQFF.

The chain combines TRBV4-3 with TRBJ1-1; no clear D gene. Trimming cost V 7 bases and J 1 base, with 13 bases left between them. Per the germline V gene, CDR1 is LGHNA and CDR2 is YSLEER. There are 14 residues in the CDR3. The DNA of the CDR3 is TGCGCCAGCACTCGCGATTCAGGGAACACTGAAGCTTTCTTT. It codes for CASTRDSGNTEAFF.

This clone turned up a few times. The rearrangement joins TRBV7-2 to TRBJ1-2; D ambiguous. V dropped 4 bases and J dropped 0 bases, with 15 bases sitting between them. This CDR3 region has 16 residues. Germline loops: CDR1 SGHTA, CDR2 FQGNSA. The CDR3 region is CASSYTRHLTNYGYTF. DNA of the CDR3: TGTGCCAGCAGCTACACTAGACATCTTACTAACTATGGCTACACCTTC.

The chain joins TRBV11-2 to TRBJ2-3, with 8 bases fitting TRBD2. V dropped 3 bases and J dropped 0; count of bases not matched to a gene: 5. CDR1 is SGHAT and CDR2 is FQNNGV in the germline V gene. The CDR3 loop spans 16 amino acids. CDR3 loop: CASSLSRLASTDTQYF. The CDR3, as DNA: TGTGCCAGCAGCTTGTCGCGACTAGCGAGCACAGATACGCAGTATTTT.

The genes are TRBV7-2 and TRBJ2-1, with 10 bases that match TRBD2. This CDR3 has 15 amino acids. The V gene's germline CDR1 is SGHTA and CDR2 FQGNSA. The trim removed 5 bases at V and 7 bases at J, leaving 8 bases unmatched. The CDR3 sequence is CASSPSGRWVNEQFF. CDR3 DNA sequence: TGTGCCAGCAGCCCTAGCGGGAGATGGGTGAATGAGCAGTTCTTC.

This chain uses TRBV30 with TRBJ2-3; TRBD2 might be the D (5 bases). Germline assignment: CDR1 GTSNPN and CDR2 SVGIG (reference sequence). This CDR3 spans 16 amino acids. V lost 0 bases, J lost 3 bases, and 16 bases lay in between. CDR3 sequence: CAWSVRGISLTDTQYF. In DNA form, the CDR3 reads TGTGCCTGGAGTGTACGGGGTATAAGTTTGACAGATACGCAGTATTTT.

This clone was recorded once. This sequence joins TRBV5-1 and TRBJ2-3; D possibly corresponds to TRBD2 (5 bases). V lost 1 base and J 2 bases, leaving 11 bases between the germline ends. This CDR3 is built from 15 residues. Germline CDR1 SGHRS, CDR2 YFSETQ. CDR3 protein: CASSLSSGNTDTQYF. CDR3 coding DNA: TGCGCCAGCAGCTTGTCGTCGGGGAACACAGATACGCAGTATTTT.

V and J are TRBV5-4 and TRBJ2-7; 8 bases are shared with TRBD2. The trim removed 0 bases at V and 5 bases at J, leaving 10 bases unmatched. Per the germline V gene, CDR1 is SGHNT and CDR2 is YYREEE (reference sequence). The CDR3 has 16 residues. DNA for the CDR3: TGTGCCAGCAGCTTGGCCGGGGGGGCCCCGGGCCACGAGCAGTACTTC. Translated: CASSLAGGAPGHEQYF. Drawing the rest from reference TRBV5-4 and TRBJ2-7, the complete variable domain is ETGVTQSPTHLIKTRGQQVTLRCSSQSGHNTVSWYQQALGQGPQFIFQYYREEENGRGNFPPRFSGLQFPNYSSELNVNALELDDSALYLCASSLAGGAPGHEQYFGPGTRLTVT.

The chain employs TRBV7-8 and TRBJ2-5; D is possibly TRBD2 (5 bases). Trimming removed 1 base from V and 4 bases from J, with 19 bases in between. This CDR3 is built from 17 residues. From germline, CDR1 is SGHVS and CDR2 FQNEAQ. The DNA of the CDR3 is TGTGCCAGCAGCTTAGATAGGGCTAGCCGCCGGGGAGAGACCCAGTACTTC. This gives the protein CASSLDRASRRGETQYF.

This clone has only a few counts. This chain joins TRBV14 and TRBJ2-1; 7 nucleotides align to TRBD2. V gave up 5 bases and J gave up 2 bases; unmatched junction bases: 15. Germline V gives CDR1 SGHDN, CDR2 FVKESK. This CDR3 region has 18 residues. The CDR3: CASSGELTSVQPYNEQFF. DNA of the CDR3: TGTGCCAGCAGCGGTGAACTCACTAGCGTTCAACCCTACAATGAGCAGTTCTTC.